The TCR beta chain described here comes from a study of blood T cell repertoires in COVID-19. Looking at the study overall: Samples taken during acute and convalescent COVID-19 were collected in the United States, Italy and Spain.

Per the germline V gene, CDR1 is MNHEY and CDR2 is SVGAGI. Trimming shortened V by 6 bases and J by 4 bases, and 15 bases separated the two germline ends. CDR3 size: 15 residues. Original processing methods: Amplified reference gene primers provided the basis for estimating nucleated cell counts. The assay was immunoSEQ multiplex PCR, and TCRdb's table has in-frame clones only and misses some. V, J and clone size derive from that table, while D and trimming were established from the DNA sequence. The sample records around 210,000 clones, approximately 85% being singletons. Seattle's enrolled individuals joined amid active infection and were then monitored longitudinally.

The receptor's source is a man aged 50-59 years with COVID-19, enrolled during active disease. The sequencing input was peripheral blood. The chain is built from TRBV6-5 and TRBJ2-2; D possibly corresponds to TRBD1 (7 bases). The CDR3 protein is CASSVTGRGTGELFF. CDR3 nucleotides: TGTGCCAGCAGCGTGACAGGGCGGGGCACCGGGGAGCTGTTTTTT.